The present T cell receptor (beta chain) was sequenced within a study of vaccination and CD4 T cells after COVID-19 (dated by TCRdb to the early 2020s). Study-wide context: In the convalescent cohort there were six males and four females, among whom were two Hispanic individuals, seven Caucasians, two Asians and one multiracial person. Two doses of either the Pfizer-BioNTech BNT162b2 vaccine (n=8) or the Moderna mRNA-1273 vaccine (n=2) were administered to participants. Post-COVID blood samples were collected from convalescent patients a median of approximately 100 days after diagnosis, with a range of roughly 35 to 161 days. Post-vaccine blood samples were taken a median of approximately 76 days after the second vaccine dose, with a range of roughly 13 to 250 days. Overlapping spike peptide pools from SARS-CoV-2 and from the common cold coronaviruses HCoV-NL63, HCoV-OC43 and HCoV-229E were used as culture stimuli. Control cultures used a CEFX viral epitope pool as positive control, an HIV-1 Nef peptide pool as negative control, or no peptide. The spike-specific CD4+ TCR repertoire was compared before and after mRNA vaccination in about nine COVID-19 convalescent patients and a few infection-naive healthy vaccine recipients.

V is trimmed back by 1 base and J by 7 bases, and the junction contains 7 bases that no gene match accounts for. The CDR3 holds 15 amino acids from the cysteine to the phenylalanine. Only the CDR3 DNA is retained, 45 bases long and in frame from the first base. In the germline V gene (reference sequence), CDR1 corresponds to LNHNV and CDR2 to YYDKDF. Taken with the paper, the label for treatment or condition translates to: roughly 10-day PBMC culture with coronavirus spike peptide pools or control peptides (ViraFEST assay). The study used the ViraFEST assay, which expanded antigen-specific T cells with peptide pools and then identified expanded clonotypes by TCR sequencing. Negative nucleocapsid antibody tests taken both before and after vaccination confirmed that the healthy vaccine recipients had no prior SARS-CoV-2 infection. Roughly 2.1 million PBMCs per well were cultured in IMDM with approximately 5.5% human AB serum and 9 to 10 IU/ml IL-2, plus 10 ug/ml peptide pools. On days 3 and 7, half of the culture medium was replaced with fresh IL-2-containing medium. After around 10 days of culture, CD4+ T cells were isolated by negative selection using the EasySep CD4+ T cell isolation kit. Ficoll-Paque Plus gradient centrifugation was used to isolate PBMCs from whole blood, and the isolated PBMCs were then either used fresh or cryopreserved at -140C. Each culture condition was generally run in triplicate wells.

The receptor library was made with PCR. TCR sequencing of DNA from cultured CD4+ T cells used the Oncomine TCR Beta short-read assay at the Johns Hopkins FTIC core. Genomic DNA was extracted from the cultured CD4+ T cells with the QIAamp micro DNA kit. Oncomine TCR Beta libraries from cultured CD4+ T cells were pooled with unique dual indexes and sequenced on an Illumina iSeq 100. Turning to the authors' computational methods: Non-productive sequences were removed, and CDR3s that did not start with C, did not end with F or W, or were shorter than 7 amino acids were discarded. The MANAFEST web application identified antigen-specific clonotypes by comparing peptide-stimulated wells against reference wells and other culture wells. An FDR below 0.05, an odds ratio above 5, and a productive frequency above 0.1% in at least two of three replicate wells were required for clones to be considered positive. Cross-reactive clonotypes were defined as significantly expanded in both SARS-CoV-2 spike wells and at least one common cold coronavirus spike condition. Levenshtein distances (stringdist) and unrooted phylogenetic trees (ape) in R version 3.6.1 were used to assess CDR3 homology. The public reads were quality trimmed at Q25 with fastp and then assembled into clones with MiXCR by TCRdb, keeping productive beta chains. All rows with the same CDR3 protein become a single entry with the most common DNA and genes. TCRdb, rather than the study authors, made the V and J calls. This sample comprises about 20,000 distinct CDR3 sequences, 80% of them detected only once. 17% of the sample comes from the top ten.

As to this clonotype: Its cognate antigen has yet to be identified. No much larger clone exists at a distance of one base, and base qualities are not known.

On the study overall, not on this receptor specifically: The median number of SARS-CoV-2-reactive clonotypes rose from under 25 after infection to roughly 38 after vaccination, but the change was not significant. Of the vaccine-specific clones in convalescent patients, 304 of 307, or nearly all, reacted only to SARS-CoV-2 spike and did not cross-react with common cold coronaviruses. Relatively few convalescent patients were included in the study, and early timepoints after natural infection were not analyzed. In convalescent patients, a median roughly 85% of post-vaccine SARS-CoV-2-reactive clones were detected only after vaccination, suggesting vaccine-specific priming.

Rearrangement joined TRBV15 to TRBJ1-3, with 7 bases aligning to TRBD1. The sequenced sample was CD4+ T cells from blood, cultured in vitro, obtained after SARS-CoV-2 vaccination. The TCR comes from a human donor who received a COVID-19 vaccine. The DNA sequence reads TGTGCCACCAGCAGAGTCGACAGGGTACGGAACACCATATATTTT. The translation is CATSRVDRVRNTIYF.